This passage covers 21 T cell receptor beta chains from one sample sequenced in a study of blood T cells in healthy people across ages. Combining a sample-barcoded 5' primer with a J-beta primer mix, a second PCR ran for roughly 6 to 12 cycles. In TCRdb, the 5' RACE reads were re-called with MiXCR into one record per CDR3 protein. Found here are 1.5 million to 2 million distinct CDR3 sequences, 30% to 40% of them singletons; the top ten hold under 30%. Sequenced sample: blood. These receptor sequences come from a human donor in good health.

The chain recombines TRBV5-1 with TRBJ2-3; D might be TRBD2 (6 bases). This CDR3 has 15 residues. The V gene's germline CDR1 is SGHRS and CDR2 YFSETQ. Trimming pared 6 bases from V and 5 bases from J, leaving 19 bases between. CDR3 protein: CASNSGDPTGDTQYF. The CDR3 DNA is TGCGCCAGCAACTCGGGGGACCCAACAGGAGATACGCAGTATTTT. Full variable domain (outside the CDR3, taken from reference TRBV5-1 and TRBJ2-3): KAGVTQTPRYLIKTRGQQVTLSCSPISGHRSVSWYQQTPGQGLQFLFEYFSETQRNKGNFPGRFSGRQFSNSRSEMNVSTLELGDSALYLCASNSGDPTGDTQYFGPGTRLTVL.

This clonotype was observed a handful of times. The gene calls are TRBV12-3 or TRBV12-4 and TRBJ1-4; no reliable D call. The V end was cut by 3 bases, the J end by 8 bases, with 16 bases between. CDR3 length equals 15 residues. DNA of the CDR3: TGTGCCAGCAGTTTTCTTGACGGGCCGGACGAAAAACTGTTTTTT. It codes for CASSFLDGPDEKLFF.

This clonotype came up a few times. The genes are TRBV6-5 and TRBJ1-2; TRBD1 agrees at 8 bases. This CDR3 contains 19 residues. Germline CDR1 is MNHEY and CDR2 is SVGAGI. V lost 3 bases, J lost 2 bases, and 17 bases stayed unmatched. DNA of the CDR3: TGTGCCAGCAGTTATTTTTATGGACCAGGACAGGGTCACAACTATGGCTACACCTTC. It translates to CASSYFYGPGQGHNYGYTF.

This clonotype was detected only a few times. The CDR3 DNA is TGCAGTGCTAGAGATCCCGGGCGGGGGGAGACCCAGTACTTC. This gives the protein CSARDPGRGETQYF. The genes are TRBV20-1 and TRBJ2-5; 7 bases map to TRBD2. Looked up from germline, CDR1 is DFQATT and CDR2 is SNEGSKA (reference sequence). This CDR3 spans 14 amino acids. V lost 0 bases and J lost 5; bases outside the gene matches: 6.

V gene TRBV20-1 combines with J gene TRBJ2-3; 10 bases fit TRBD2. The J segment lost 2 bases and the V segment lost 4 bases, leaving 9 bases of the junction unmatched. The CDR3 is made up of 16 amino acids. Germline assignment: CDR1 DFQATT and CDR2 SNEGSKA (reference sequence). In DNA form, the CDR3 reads TGCAGTGCTAAAGGACTAGCGGAGAAACACACAGATACGCAGTATTTT. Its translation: CSAKGLAEKHTDTQYF.

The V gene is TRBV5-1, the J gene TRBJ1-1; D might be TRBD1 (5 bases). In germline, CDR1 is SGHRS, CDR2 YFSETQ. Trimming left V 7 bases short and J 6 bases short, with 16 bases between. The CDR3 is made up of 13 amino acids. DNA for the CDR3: TGCGCCAGCCAAATCCTACAGGACGCTGAAGCTTTCTTT. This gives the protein CASQILQDAEAFF.

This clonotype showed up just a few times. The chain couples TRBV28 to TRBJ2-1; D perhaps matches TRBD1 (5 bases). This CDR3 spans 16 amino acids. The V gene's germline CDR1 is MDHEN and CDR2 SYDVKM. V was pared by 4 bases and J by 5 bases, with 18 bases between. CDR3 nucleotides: TGTGCCAGCAGTTGGATGGGGCTGGGCCCCGACAATGAGCAGTTCTTC. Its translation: CASSWMGLGPDNEQFF.

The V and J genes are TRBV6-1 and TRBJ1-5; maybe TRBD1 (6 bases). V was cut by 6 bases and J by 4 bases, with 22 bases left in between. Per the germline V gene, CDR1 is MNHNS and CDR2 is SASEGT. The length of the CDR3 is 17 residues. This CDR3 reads CASRHTARRGMNQPQHF. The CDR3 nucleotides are TGTGCCAGCAGGCACACCGCCAGGAGGGGGATGAATCAGCCCCAGCATTTT.

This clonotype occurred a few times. The CDR3 loop is CASSNMSGRPYEQYF. The CDR3 DNA is TGTGCCAGCAGCAACATGAGCGGGCGACCCTACGAGCAGTACTTC. The chain carries TRBV11-3 and TRBJ2-7; a weak D match, TRBD2 (6 bases). The CDR3 covers 15 residues. Germline V CDR1 and CDR2: SGHNT, YENEEA. V was pared by 5 bases and J by 2 bases, with 16 bases between.

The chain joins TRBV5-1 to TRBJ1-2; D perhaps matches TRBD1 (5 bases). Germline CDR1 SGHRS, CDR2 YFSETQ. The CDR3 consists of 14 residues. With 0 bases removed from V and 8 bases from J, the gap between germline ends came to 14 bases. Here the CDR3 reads CASSLVRGEEGYTF. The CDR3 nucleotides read TGCGCCAGCAGCTTGGTTAGAGGGGAAGAAGGCTACACCTTC.

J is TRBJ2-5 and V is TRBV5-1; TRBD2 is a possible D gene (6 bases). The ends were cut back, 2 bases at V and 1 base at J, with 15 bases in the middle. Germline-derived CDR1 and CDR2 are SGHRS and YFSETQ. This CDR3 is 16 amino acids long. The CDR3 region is CASSFRDSRVQETQYF. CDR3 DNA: TGCGCCAGCAGCTTCCGGGACTCGCGAGTCCAAGAGACCCAGTACTTC.

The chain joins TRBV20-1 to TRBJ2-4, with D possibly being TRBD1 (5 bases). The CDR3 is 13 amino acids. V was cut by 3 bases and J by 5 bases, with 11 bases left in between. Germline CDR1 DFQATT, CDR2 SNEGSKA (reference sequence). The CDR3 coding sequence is TGCAGTGCTAGCGAGACAGTAGAAAACATTCAGTACTTC. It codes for CSASETVENIQYF.

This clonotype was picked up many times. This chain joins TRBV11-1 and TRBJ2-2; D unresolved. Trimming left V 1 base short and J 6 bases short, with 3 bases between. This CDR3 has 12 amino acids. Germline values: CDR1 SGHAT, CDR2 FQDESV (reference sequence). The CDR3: CASSLVAGELFF. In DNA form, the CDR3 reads TGTGCCAGCAGCTTAGTCGCCGGGGAGCTGTTTTTT.

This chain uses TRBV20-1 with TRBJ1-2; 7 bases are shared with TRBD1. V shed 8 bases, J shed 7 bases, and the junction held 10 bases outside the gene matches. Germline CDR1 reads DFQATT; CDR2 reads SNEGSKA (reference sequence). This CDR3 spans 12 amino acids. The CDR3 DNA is TGCAGTACTGGTTCAGGGGGTAGTGGCTACACCTTC. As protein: CSTGSGGSGYTF.

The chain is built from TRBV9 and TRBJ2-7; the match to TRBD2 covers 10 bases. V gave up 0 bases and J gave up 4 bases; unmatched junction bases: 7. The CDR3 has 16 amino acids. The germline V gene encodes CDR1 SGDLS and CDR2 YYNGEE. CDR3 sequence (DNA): TGTGCCAGCAGCGTAGAGTCCAGCGGGGGGGCTTACGAGCAGTACTTC. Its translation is CASSVESSGGAYEQYF.

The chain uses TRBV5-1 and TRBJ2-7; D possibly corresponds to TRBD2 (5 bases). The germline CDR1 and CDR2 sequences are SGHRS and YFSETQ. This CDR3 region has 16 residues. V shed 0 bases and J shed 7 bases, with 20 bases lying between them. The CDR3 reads CASSLVSTIITGEQYF. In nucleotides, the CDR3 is TGCGCCAGCAGCTTGGTGTCTACAATAATTACGGGGGAGCAGTACTTC.

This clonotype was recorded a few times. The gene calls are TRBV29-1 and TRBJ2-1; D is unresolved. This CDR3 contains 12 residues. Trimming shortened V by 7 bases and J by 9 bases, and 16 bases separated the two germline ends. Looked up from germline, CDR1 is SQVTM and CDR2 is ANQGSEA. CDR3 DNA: TGCAGCGCCGGGTTCAGTTCTGGTGAGCAGTTCTTC. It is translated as CSAGFSSGEQFF.

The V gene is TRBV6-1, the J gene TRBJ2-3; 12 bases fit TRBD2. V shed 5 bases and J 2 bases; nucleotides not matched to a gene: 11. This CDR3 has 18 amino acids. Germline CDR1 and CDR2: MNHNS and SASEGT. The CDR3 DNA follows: TGTGCCAGCAGTCCCGGTTGGACTAGCGGGACACCCACAGATACGCAGTATTTT. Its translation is CASSPGWTSGTPTDTQYF.

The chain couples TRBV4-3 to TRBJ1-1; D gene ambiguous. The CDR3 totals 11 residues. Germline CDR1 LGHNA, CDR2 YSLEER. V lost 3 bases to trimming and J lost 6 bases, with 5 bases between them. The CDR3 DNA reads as TGCGCCAGCAGCCACGAATCTGAAGCTTTCTTT. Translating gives CASSHESEAFF.

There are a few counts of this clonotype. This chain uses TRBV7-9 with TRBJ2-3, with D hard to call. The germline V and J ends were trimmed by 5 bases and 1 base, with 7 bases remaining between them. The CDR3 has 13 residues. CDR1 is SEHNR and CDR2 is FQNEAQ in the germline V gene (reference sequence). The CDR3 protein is CASSALRTDTQYF. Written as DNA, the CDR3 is TGTGCCAGCAGCGCACTACGCACAGATACGCAGTATTTT.

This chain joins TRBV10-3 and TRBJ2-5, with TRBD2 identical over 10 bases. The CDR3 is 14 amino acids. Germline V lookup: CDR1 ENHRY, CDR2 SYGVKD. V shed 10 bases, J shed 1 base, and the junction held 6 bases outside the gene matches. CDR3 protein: CATLAGATQETQYF. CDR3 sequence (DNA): TGTGCCACCCTAGCGGGGGCCACCCAAGAGACCCAGTACTTC.